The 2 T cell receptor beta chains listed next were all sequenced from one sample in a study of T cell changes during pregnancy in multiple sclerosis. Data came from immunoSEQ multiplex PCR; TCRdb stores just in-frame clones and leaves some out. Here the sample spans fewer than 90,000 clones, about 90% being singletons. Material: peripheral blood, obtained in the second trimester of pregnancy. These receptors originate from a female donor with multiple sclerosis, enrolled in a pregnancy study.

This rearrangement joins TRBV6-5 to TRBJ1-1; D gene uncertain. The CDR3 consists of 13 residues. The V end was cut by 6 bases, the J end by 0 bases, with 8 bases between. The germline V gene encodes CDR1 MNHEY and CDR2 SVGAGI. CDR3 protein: CASSLTVNTEAFF. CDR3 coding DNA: TGTGCCAGCAGCCTCACAGTGAACACTGAAGCTTTCTTT.

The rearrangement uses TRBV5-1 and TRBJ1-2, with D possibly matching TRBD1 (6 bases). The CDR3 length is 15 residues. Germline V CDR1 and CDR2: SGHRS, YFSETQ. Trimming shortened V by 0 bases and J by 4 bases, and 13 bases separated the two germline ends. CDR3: CASSLGSGVTYGYTF. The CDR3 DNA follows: TGCGCCAGCAGCTTGGGGTCAGGGGTAACCTATGGCTACACCTTC.